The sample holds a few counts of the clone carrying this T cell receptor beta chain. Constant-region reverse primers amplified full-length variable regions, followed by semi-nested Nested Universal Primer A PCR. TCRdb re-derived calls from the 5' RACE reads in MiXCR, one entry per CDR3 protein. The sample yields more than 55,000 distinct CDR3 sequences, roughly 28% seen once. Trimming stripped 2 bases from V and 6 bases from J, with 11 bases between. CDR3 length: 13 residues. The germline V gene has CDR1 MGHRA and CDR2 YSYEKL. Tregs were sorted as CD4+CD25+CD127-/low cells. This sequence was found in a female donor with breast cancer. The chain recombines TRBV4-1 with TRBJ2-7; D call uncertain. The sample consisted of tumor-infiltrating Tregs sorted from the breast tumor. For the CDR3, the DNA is TGCGCCAGCAGCCAAATGCCCCGTGGCGAGCAGTACTTC. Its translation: CASSQMPRGEQYF.